This TCR beta chain was documented in a study of T cells after yellow fever vaccination. This clonotype showed up just a few times. Its antigen is still unknown. TCR cDNA, made by 5'RACE template switching, carried an added universal primer site and UMIs. TCRdb reprocessed the 5' RACE reads via MiXCR and lists one record per CDR3 protein. The profile shows around 600,000 distinct CDR3 sequences, approximately 13% of them singletons. Germline values: CDR1 MNHNS, CDR2 SASEGT. The CDR3 runs 15 residues. Trimming left V 6 bases short and J 0 bases short, with 13 bases between. General study results and limits: Overall, a small share of clonotypes was seen in both CD4 and CD8 compartments.

V gene TRBV6-1 combines with J gene TRBJ2-3; D is possibly TRBD1 (6 bases). The receptor was derived from a man in his thirties or forties who received the YFV17D yellow fever vaccine. The starting material was PBMCs, obtained on the day of the yellow fever booster vaccination. The CDR3, as DNA: TGTGCCAGCAGAACCGGGACAAGGAGCACAGATACGCAGTATTTT. As protein: CASRTGTRSTDTQYF.